The 30 T cell receptor beta chains below come from one sample, sequenced in a study of CD8 T cells in Susac syndrome. The RNA input was about 0.45 to 1 ug, and it was reverse transcribed with random hexamers. From the immunoSEQ multiplex PCR reads, TCRdb called clonotypes with MiXCR, one entry per CDR3 protein. The sample yields 150,000 to 200,000 distinct CDR3 sequences, about 94% seen once. Sequencing input: CD4+ T cells from PBMCs. The receptors originated from a human donor in good health.

The rearrangement links TRBV9 to TRBJ2-5, with a possible D match to TRBD2 (5 bases). The CDR3 is made up of 13 amino acids. Deletions cut 3 bases from V and 2 bases from J, with 8 bases between. Per the germline V gene, CDR1 is SGDLS and CDR2 is YYNGEE. The CDR3 reads CASSAGMQETQYF. As DNA, the CDR3 is TGTGCCAGCAGCGCGGGAATGCAAGAGACCCAGTACTTC.

The chain couples TRBV20-1 to TRBJ2-5; D is possibly TRBD1 (6 bases). Germline V CDR1 and CDR2: DFQATT, SNEGSKA (reference sequence). Trimming removed 2 bases from V and 3 bases from J, with 13 bases in between. This CDR3 comprises 14 residues. CDR3 loop: CSARPGTREETQYF. Written as DNA, the CDR3 is TGCAGTGCTAGACCCGGGACACGAGAAGAGACCCAGTACTTC.

In DNA, the CDR3 is TGTGCCAGCAGCGTAGCTCGGCAGCACACCGGGGAGCTGTTTTTT. This sequence encodes CASSVARQHTGELFF. V is TRBV9 and J is TRBJ2-2; D unclear. Germline CDR1 reads SGDLS; CDR2 reads YYNGEE. This CDR3 is 15 amino acids long. Trimming left V 0 bases short and J 3 bases short, with 9 bases between.

V is TRBV7-9 and J is TRBJ1-4; possibly TRBD1 for D (5 bases). The CDR3 spans 15 residues. The V gene lost 6 bases and the J gene lost 6 bases, with 17 bases spanning the gap. CDR1 is SEHNR and CDR2 is FQNEAQ in the germline V gene (reference sequence). Here the CDR3 DNA reads TGTGCCAGCAGTCCAGGGTCAGGGAGGGATGAAAAACTGTTTTTT. The encoded protein is CASSPGSGRDEKLFF.

The V call is TRBV6-5, the J call TRBJ2-5; 11 bases align to TRBD2. Germline loops: CDR1 MNHEY, CDR2 SVGAGI. This CDR3 spans 15 amino acids. Trimming at V came to 4 bases and at J to 9 bases, leaving 10 bases not matched to a gene. This CDR3 reads CASSFPLAGAESQYF. CDR3 DNA sequence: TGTGCCAGCAGTTTCCCACTAGCGGGGGCTGAGTCCCAGTACTTC.

This rearrangement joins TRBV11-2 to TRBJ1-2; D is unclear. Germline CDR1 is SGHAT and CDR2 is FQNNGV. Between the trimmed V and J ends, which lost 5 bases and 1 base, there was a span of 14 bases. The CDR3 has 15 amino acids. The DNA for the CDR3 is TGTGCCAGCAGCCACTCGGCAGTTCTTAACTATGGCTACACCTTC. It specifies CASSHSAVLNYGYTF. The entire variable domain, with the rest obtained from reference TRBV11-2 and TRBJ1-2, is as follows: EAGVAQSPRYKIIEKRQSVAFWCNPISGHATLYWYQQILGQGPKLLIQFQNNGVVDDSQLPKDRFSAERLKGVDSTLKIQPAKLEDSAVYLCASSHSAVLNYGYTFGSGTRLTVV.

This chain joins TRBV28 and TRBJ2-7; perhaps TRBD2 as D (6 bases). The CDR3 consists of 14 residues. Trimming cost V 5 bases and J 7 bases, with 18 bases left between them. Germline CDR1 and CDR2: MDHEN and SYDVKM. As DNA, the CDR3 is TGTGCCAGCAGTATCGGCGGGGCCGAGATGGAGCAGTACTTC. The encoded protein is CASSIGGAEMEQYF. Together with reference TRBV28 and TRBJ2-7, the CDR3 gives the full variable domain: DVKVTQSSRYLVKRTGEKVFLECVQDMDHENMFWYRQDPGLGLRLIYFSYDVKMKEKGDIPEGYSVSREKKERFSLILESASTNQTSMYLCASSIGGAEMEQYFGPGTRLTVT.

The chain couples TRBV7-8 to TRBJ2-7; D unresolved. The V end lost 5 bases, the J end lost 0 bases, and 17 bases lay between the germline ends. Germline assignment: CDR1 SGHVS and CDR2 FQNEAQ. The CDR3 totals 16 residues. CDR3 amino acids: CASSPPLRWSSYEQYF. The DNA for the CDR3 is TGTGCCAGCAGCCCACCCCTGCGGTGGAGCTCCTACGAGCAGTACTTC.

CDR3 loop: CATREEGGIYGYTF. The DNA of the CDR3 is TGCGCCACTCGCGAGGAGGGGGGAATATATGGCTACACCTTC. The gene calls are TRBV5-1 and TRBJ1-2; perhaps TRBD1 as D (6 bases). Trimming removed 9 bases at V and 5 bases at J, with 20 bases between. The V gene's germline CDR1 is SGHRS and CDR2 YFSETQ. CDR3 length: 14 residues.

V gene TRBV5-1 combines with J gene TRBJ2-4, with D unresolved. Trimming took off 2 bases at V and 6 bases at J, with 15 bases between the two ends. This CDR3 has 15 amino acids. CDR1 is SGHRS and CDR2 is YFSETQ in the germline V gene. The chain's CDR3 is CASSLPSGIGNIQYF. The DNA of the CDR3 is TGCGCCAGCAGCTTACCGTCCGGAATAGGAAACATTCAGTACTTC.

The chain joins TRBV6-2 or TRBV6-3 to TRBJ1-5; D is undetermined. The CDR3 totals 14 residues. V was pared by 0 bases and J by 5 bases, with 8 bases between. Germline V gives CDR1 MNHEY, CDR2 SVGEGT. CDR3 nucleotides: TGTGCCAGCAGTTACTCGGACGGTTATCAGCCCCAGCATTTT. Translating gives CASSYSDGYQPQHF.

The chain recombines TRBV2 with TRBJ1-1; D uncertain. The V gene lost 8 bases and the J gene lost 11 bases, with 15 bases spanning the gap. Germline-derived CDR1 and CDR2 are SNHLY and FYNNEI. The CDR3 runs 11 residues. The CDR3 DNA is TGTGCCAGCTATACCGGGTCGACTGCTTTCTTT. This gives the protein CASYTGSTAFF.

In nucleotides, the CDR3 is TGTGCCAGCAGCAGGGGGGGCGAGCAGTACTTC. This sequence encodes CASSRGGEQYF. This chain connects TRBV2 to TRBJ2-7; D might be TRBD1 or TRBD2, each matching 7 bases. The CDR3 has 11 amino acids. V was cut by 6 bases and J by 6 bases, with 9 bases left in between. The germline gives CDR1 SNHLY, CDR2 FYNNEI.

This rearrangement joins TRBV27 to TRBJ1-5; D gene unclear. Germline assignment: CDR1 MNHEY and CDR2 SMNVEV (reference sequence). The length of the CDR3 is 13 residues. V lost 2 bases, J lost 7 bases, and 9 bases lay in between. Written as DNA, the CDR3 is TGTGCCAGCAGTTTAATCTGGGAACAGCCCCAGCATTTT. It encodes CASSLIWEQPQHF.

The chain couples TRBV5-1 to TRBJ2-7, with D possibly being TRBD1 (6 bases). This CDR3 comprises 15 residues. Germline V gene sequence: CDR1 SGHRS, CDR2 YFSETQ. V lost 3 bases to trimming and J lost 4 bases, with 17 bases between them. In DNA, the CDR3 is TGCGCCAGCAGCTCAGGACAGCCCCAGTCGTACGAGCAGTACTTC. Its protein is CASSSGQPQSYEQYF. Full variable domain (missing parts from reference TRBV5-1 and TRBJ2-7): KAGVTQTPRYLIKTRGQQVTLSCSPISGHRSVSWYQQTPGQGLQFLFEYFSETQRNKGNFPGRFSGRQFSNSRSEMNVSTLELGDSALYLCASSSGQPQSYEQYFGPGTRLTVT.

The chain carries TRBV29-1 and TRBJ2-4; no reliable D call. CDR1 and CDR2 (germline): SQVTM, ANQGSEA. V was clipped by 8 bases and J by 7 bases, with 12 bases between them. This CDR3 has 11 amino acids. The CDR3 region is CSSWGGNIQYF. As DNA, the CDR3 is TGCAGCTCATGGGGTGGGAACATTCAGTACTTC.

This chain uses TRBV12-3 or TRBV12-4 with TRBJ1-1, with D hard to call. V was cut by 5 bases and J by 1 base, with 11 bases left in between. The CDR3 is 14 amino acids. In nucleotides, the CDR3 is TGTGCCAGCAGTCCCCAAGGAGCGAACACTGAAGCTTTCTTT. Encoded protein: CASSPQGANTEAFF.

CDR3: CASSIGQSTEAFF. In DNA form, the CDR3 reads TGCGCCAGCAGCATAGGACAAAGCACTGAAGCTTTCTTT. The V and J genes are TRBV5-1 and TRBJ1-1; weak D call: TRBD1 (5 bases). V lost 4 bases and J 4 bases, leaving 11 bases between the germline ends. The CDR3 runs 13 residues. CDR1 is SGHRS and CDR2 is YFSETQ in the germline V gene.

The chain combines TRBV3-1 with TRBJ1-2; D gene uncertain. Germline V gene data show CDR1 as LGHDT and CDR2 as YNNKEL (reference sequence). The CDR3 is 13 amino acids. V dropped 1 base and J dropped 8 bases, with 11 bases sitting between them. The CDR3 region has the DNA TGTGCCAGCAGCCAAGGACGGCGGGGAGGCTACACCTTC. Its protein product is CASSQGRRGGYTF.

V is TRBV6-5 and J is TRBJ2-1; D not resolved. Trimming removed 6 bases at V and 6 bases at J, with 12 bases between. The germline gives CDR1 MNHEY, CDR2 SVGAGI. There are 13 residues in the CDR3. The CDR3 bases are TGTGCCAGCAGCTCCCAGCCGCGCAATGAGCAGTTCTTC. The encoded protein is CASSSQPRNEQFF.

V gene TRBV10-3 combines with J gene TRBJ1-1; possibly TRBD1 for D (6 bases). The CDR3 loop spans 12 amino acids. Germline CDR1 is ENHRY and CDR2 is SYGVKD. The V end was cut by 4 bases, the J end by 5 bases, with 8 bases between. The CDR3 DNA is TGTGCCATCAGTGGACAGGCAACTGAAGCTTTCTTT. It yields the protein CAISGQATEAFF.

This clonotype appeared once. The gene calls are TRBV29-1 and TRBJ2-7; 8 nucleotides line up with TRBD1. Germline CDR1 and CDR2: SQVTM and ANQGSEA. This CDR3 is 13 amino acids long. Trimming removed 7 bases from V and 4 bases from J; junction bases left unmatched: 9. The CDR3 sequence: CSALGTGEYEQYF. In DNA form, the CDR3 reads TGCAGCGCCCTTGGGACAGGCGAGTACGAGCAGTACTTC.

V is TRBV5-8 and J is TRBJ2-6, with D perhaps being TRBD1 or TRBD2 (5 bases each). CDR1 and CDR2 from the germline V gene are SGHTS and YDEGEE. This CDR3 contains 15 residues. Trimming left V 2 bases short and J 2 bases short, with 8 bases between. As DNA, the CDR3 is TGTGCCAGCAGCTTTCAGGGAGCTGGGGCCAACGTCCTGACTTTC. Its translation is CASSFQGAGANVLTF.

This clonotype was observed a handful of times. The chain employs TRBV24-1 and TRBJ2-2; possibly TRBD2 for D (6 bases). CDR3 length equals 16 residues. Germline CDR1 reads KGHDR; CDR2 reads SFDVKD. Trimming left V 2 bases short and J 0 bases short, with 9 bases between. CDR3 coding DNA: TGTGCCACCAGTGATTCCGGGACTGCGAACACCGGGGAGCTGTTTTTT. Translated, it gives CATSDSGTANTGELFF.

This clonotype appeared once. The chain has TRBV13 and TRBJ2-3; 14 bases are a match to TRBD2. Germline V lookup: CDR1 PRHDT, CDR2 FYEKMQ (reference sequence). The CDR3 is 18 amino acids. The V segment lost 3 bases and the J segment 3 bases; nucleotides outside the gene matches: 8. The CDR3 coding sequence is TGTGCCAGCAGCTTGGGACTAGCGGGGGTTTTCTTTACAGATACGCAGTATTTT. Amino acids: CASSLGLAGVFFTDTQYF. Together with reference TRBV13 and TRBJ2-3, the CDR3 gives the full variable domain: AAGVIQSPRHLIKEKRETATLKCYPIPRHDTVYWYQQGPGQDPQFLISFYEKMQSDKGSIPDRFSAQQFSDYHSELNMSSLELGDSALYFCASSLGLAGVFFTDTQYFGPGTRLTVL.

This chain uses TRBV20-1 with TRBJ2-5; D is uncertain. Germline V CDR1 and CDR2: DFQATT, SNEGSKA (reference sequence). V lost 0 bases, J lost 5 bases, and 7 bases lay in between. This CDR3 comprises 12 residues. The CDR3 bases are TGCAGTGCTAGAGATCGTCGGGAGACCCAGTACTTC. Protein sequence: CSARDRRETQYF.

V usage is TRBV5-1 and J usage is TRBJ2-1; D may correspond to TRBD1 or TRBD2 (6 bases each). The CDR3 is 13 residues long. Trimming removed 5 bases from V and 10 bases from J, with 16 bases in between. Germline V gene sequence: CDR1 SGHRS, CDR2 YFSETQ. The CDR3 sequence: CASRFGGRDEQFF. The CDR3 region has the DNA TGCGCCAGCAGATTCGGGGGCCGAGACGAGCAGTTCTTC.

The chain couples TRBV3-1 to TRBJ1-2; D unclear. Per the germline V gene, CDR1 is LGHDT and CDR2 is YNNKEL (reference sequence). The CDR3 spans 13 residues. V lost 0 bases to trimming and J lost 4 bases, with 6 bases between them. CDR3 residues: CASSQESSYGYTF. For the CDR3, the DNA is TGTGCCAGCAGCCAAGAGTCATCCTATGGCTACACCTTC.

In this sample, this clonotype turned up once. The chain carries TRBV3-1 and TRBJ2-1; 12 nucleotides align to TRBD2. The trim removed 4 bases at V and 9 bases at J, leaving 10 bases unmatched. This CDR3 has 16 amino acids. Germline lookup yields CDR1 LGHDT and CDR2 YNNKEL (reference sequence). The CDR3 bases are TGTGCCAGCAGCCTGACTAGCGGGGGTCCATGGGGTGAGCAGTTCTTC. Translating it yields CASSLTSGGPWGEQFF.

The chain combines TRBV7-3 with TRBJ2-3; TRBD2 agrees at 9 bases. The CDR3 sequence is 15 residues long. CDR1 is SGHTA and CDR2 is FQGTGA in the germline V gene. V lost 4 bases, J lost 4 bases, and 6 bases stayed unmatched. The CDR3 region is CASSSSGVGSDTQYF. CDR3 nucleotides: TGTGCCAGCAGCTCTAGCGGGGTAGGATCAGATACGCAGTATTTT. Full variable domain (outside the CDR3, taken from reference TRBV7-3 and TRBJ2-3): GAGVSQTPSNKVTEKGKYVELRCDPISGHTALYWYRQSLGQGPEFLIYFQGTGAADDSGLPNDRFFAVRPEGSVSTLKIQRTERGDSAVYLCASSSSGVGSDTQYFGPGTRLTVL.